The source of this T cell receptor (beta chain) is a study of T cells after yellow fever vaccination. This clonotype was counted many times. This CDR3 is built from 14 residues. V dropped 5 bases and J dropped 2 bases, with 13 bases sitting between them. CDR1 SGHRS and CDR2 YFSETQ come from the germline V gene. TCRdb re-analysed the 5' RACE reads in MiXCR, keeping a single row per CDR3 protein. The sample holds 230,000 or so distinct CDR3 sequences, roughly 4% seen once. The sequenced sample was PBMCs, obtained 15 days after the yellow fever booster vaccination. The source is a young man who received the YFV17D yellow fever vaccine. The chain carries TRBV5-1 and TRBJ2-5, with a weak D call TRBD1 (5 bases). This chain's CDR3 is CASRPGYRQETQYF. The DNA of the CDR3 is TGCGCCAGCAGACCCGGGTACAGGCAAGAGACCCAGTACTTC. The whole variable domain, filled in from reference TRBV5-1 and TRBJ2-5, reads KAGVTQTPRYLIKTRGQQVTLSCSPISGHRSVSWYQQTPGQGLQFLFEYFSETQRNKGNFPGRFSGRQFSNSRSEMNVSTLELGDSALYLCASRPGYRQETQYFGPGTRLLVL.